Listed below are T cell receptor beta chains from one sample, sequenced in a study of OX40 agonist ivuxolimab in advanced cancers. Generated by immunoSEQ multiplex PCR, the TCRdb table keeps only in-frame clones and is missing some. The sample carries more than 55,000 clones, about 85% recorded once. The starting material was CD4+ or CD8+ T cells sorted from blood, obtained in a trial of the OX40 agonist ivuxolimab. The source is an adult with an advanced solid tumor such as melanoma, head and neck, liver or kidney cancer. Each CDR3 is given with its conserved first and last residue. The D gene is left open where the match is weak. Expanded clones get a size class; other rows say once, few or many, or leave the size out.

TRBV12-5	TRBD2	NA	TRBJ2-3	CASALKTGGLLEDTQYF	TGTGCTAGTGCCCTGAAGACGGGGGGGTTATTGGAAGATACGCAGTATTTT
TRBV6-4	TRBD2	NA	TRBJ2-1	CASSEDSGRTANEQFF	TGTGCCAGCAGTGAGGATAGCGGGAGAACCGCGAATGAGCAGTTCTTC
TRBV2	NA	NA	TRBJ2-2	CASRAGRNGELFF	TGTGCCAGCAGGGCCGGACGTAACGGGGAGCTGTTTTTT
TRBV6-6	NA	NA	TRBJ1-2	CASSGALLRGYTF	TGTGCCAGCAGCGGGGCTCTCCTACGTGGCTACACCTTT
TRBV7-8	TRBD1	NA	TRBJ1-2	CASSPGTANNYGYTF	TGTGCCAGCAGCCCGGGGACAGCCAATAACTATGGCTACACCTTC
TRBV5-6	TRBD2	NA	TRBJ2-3	CASSLGIAGAADTQYF	TGTGCCAGCAGCTTGGGGATAGCGGGGGCGGCAGATACGCAGTATTTT
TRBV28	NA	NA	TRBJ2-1	CASSSVGEQFF	TGTGCCAGCAGTTCAGTCGGGGAGCAGTTCTTC
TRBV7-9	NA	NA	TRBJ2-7	CASSGLSNEQYF	TGTGCCAGCAGTGGTTTGAGTAACGAGCAGTACTTC
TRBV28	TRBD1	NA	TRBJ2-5	CASSTGTGGQETQYF	TGTGCCAGCAGCACCGGGACAGGGGGCCAAGAGACCCAGTACTTC
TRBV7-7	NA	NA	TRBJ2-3	CASSPSGQGLADTQYF	TGTGCTAGCAGCCCTAGCGGACAGGGTTTGGCAGATACGCAGTATTTT
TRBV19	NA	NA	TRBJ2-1	CASSRALRLGDNEQFF	TGTGCCAGTAGTAGGGCCTTGAGACTAGGAGACAATGAGCAGTTCTTC
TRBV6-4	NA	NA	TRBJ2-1	CASSDSDRGSYNEQFF	TGTGCCAGCAGTGACTCGGACCGGGGATCCTACAATGAGCAGTTCTTC
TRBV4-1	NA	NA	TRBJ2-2	CASSRSRDPLTGELFF	TGCGCCAGCAGCCGTTCCCGGGACCCCCTAACCGGGGAGCTGTTTTTT
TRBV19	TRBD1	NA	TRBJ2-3	CASRTGADTQYF	TGTGCCAGTAGGACAGGGGCAGATACGCAGTATTTT
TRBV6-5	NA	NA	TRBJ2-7	CASSYSRGYEQYF	TGTGCCAGCAGTTACTCGAGGGGCTACGAGCAGTACTTC
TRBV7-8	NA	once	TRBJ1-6	CASSLEVNSPLHF	TGTGCCAGCAGCTTAGAAGTCAATTCACCCCTCCACTTT
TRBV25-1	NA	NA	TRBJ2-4	CASSEDDGRDIQYF	TGTGCCAGCAGTGAAGACGACGGACGGGACATTCAGTACTTC
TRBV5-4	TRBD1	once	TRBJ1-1	CASSPGQGANTEAFF	TGTGCCAGCAGCCCAGGACAGGGGGCGAACACTGAAGCTTTCTTT
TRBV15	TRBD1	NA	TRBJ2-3	CATRTPTTGASTDTQYF	TGTGCCACCCGGACTCCGACAACAGGGGCCTCCACAGATACGCAGTATTTT
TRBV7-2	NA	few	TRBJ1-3	CASSLVGTGNGNTIYF	TGTGCCAGCAGCTTAGTAGGCACGGGGAATGGAAACACCATATATTTT
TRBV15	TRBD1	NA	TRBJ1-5	CATSRDGQVQPQHF	TGTGCCACCAGCAGAGACGGACAGGTTCAGCCCCAGCATTTT
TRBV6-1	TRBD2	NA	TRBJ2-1	CASRESGRDEQFF	TGTGCCAGCAGAGAGAGCGGGAGGGACGAGCAGTTCTTC
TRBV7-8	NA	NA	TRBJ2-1	CASSLESGDRRFF	TGTGCCAGCAGCTTAGAGTCCGGGGACCGGCGGTTCTTC
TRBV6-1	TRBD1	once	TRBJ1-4	CASTPGAQGEKLFF	TGTGCCAGCACCCCGGGGGCACAGGGGGAAAAACTGTTTTTT